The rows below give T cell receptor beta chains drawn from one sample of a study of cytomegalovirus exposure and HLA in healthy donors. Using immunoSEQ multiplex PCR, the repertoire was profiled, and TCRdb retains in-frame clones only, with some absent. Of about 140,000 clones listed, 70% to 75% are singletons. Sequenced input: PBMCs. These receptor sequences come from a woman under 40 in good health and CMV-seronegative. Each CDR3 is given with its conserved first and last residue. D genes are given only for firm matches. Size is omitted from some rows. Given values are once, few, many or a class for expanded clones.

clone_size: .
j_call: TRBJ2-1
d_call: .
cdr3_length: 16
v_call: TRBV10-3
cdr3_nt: TGTGCCATCAGTCCACGTACGAGCGGGCCTTACAATGAGCAGTTCTTC
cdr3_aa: CAISPRTSGPYNEQFF

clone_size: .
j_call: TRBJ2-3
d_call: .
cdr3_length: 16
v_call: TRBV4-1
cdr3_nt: TGCGCCAGCAGCCAAGCCGGGTCTTGGGAGGCAGATACGCAGTATTTT
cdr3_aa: CASSQAGSWEADTQYF

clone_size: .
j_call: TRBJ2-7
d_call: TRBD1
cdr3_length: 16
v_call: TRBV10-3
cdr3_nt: TGTGCCATCAGTACTACGGACAGGGGGTCAGTCTACGAGCAGTACTTC
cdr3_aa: CAISTTDRGSVYEQYF

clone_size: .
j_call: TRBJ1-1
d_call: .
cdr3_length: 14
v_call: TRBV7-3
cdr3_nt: TGTGCCAGCAGCTTAACGGGGGGGGGCACTGAAGCTTTCTTT
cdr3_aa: CASSLTGGGTEAFF

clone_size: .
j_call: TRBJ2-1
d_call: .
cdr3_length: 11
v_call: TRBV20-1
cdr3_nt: TGCAGTGCCGAGCGGCGGGATGAGCAGTTCTTC
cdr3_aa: CSAERRDEQFF

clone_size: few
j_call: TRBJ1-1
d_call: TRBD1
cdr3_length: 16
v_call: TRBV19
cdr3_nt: TGTGCCAGTAGTACGGGGACAGGGAGGGGGAACACTGAAGCTTTCTTT
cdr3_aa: CASSTGTGRGNTEAFF

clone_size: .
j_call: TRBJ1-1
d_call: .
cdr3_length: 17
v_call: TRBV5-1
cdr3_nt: TGCGCCAGCAGCTTCACAGGAGGCGGGAGTCGGAACACTGAAGCTTTCTTT
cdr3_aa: CASSFTGGGSRNTEAFF

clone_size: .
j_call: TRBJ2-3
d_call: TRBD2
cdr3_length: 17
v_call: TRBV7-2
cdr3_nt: TGTGCCAGCAGCTTATATACTAGCGGGGGGATCACAGATACGCAGTATTTT
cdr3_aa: CASSLYTSGGITDTQYF

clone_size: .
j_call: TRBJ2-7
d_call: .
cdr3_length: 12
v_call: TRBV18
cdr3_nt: TGTGCCAGCTCATCCTACAGCTACGAGCAGTACTTC
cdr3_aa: CASSSYSYEQYF

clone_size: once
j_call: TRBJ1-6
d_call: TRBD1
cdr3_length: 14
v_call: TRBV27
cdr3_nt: TGTGCCAGCAGAAGTTTCGGGACAGCCTCACCCCTCCACTTT
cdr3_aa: CASRSFGTASPLHF

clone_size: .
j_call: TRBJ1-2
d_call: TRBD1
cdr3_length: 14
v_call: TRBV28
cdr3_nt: TGTGCCAGCAGTTTGGGACAGGGAAGAGGTGGCTACACCTTC
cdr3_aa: CASSLGQGRGGYTF

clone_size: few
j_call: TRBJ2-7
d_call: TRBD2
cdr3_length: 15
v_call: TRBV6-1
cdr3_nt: TGTGCCAGCAGTGAAGGACTAGCGGATACCTACGAGCAGTACTTC
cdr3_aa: CASSEGLADTYEQYF

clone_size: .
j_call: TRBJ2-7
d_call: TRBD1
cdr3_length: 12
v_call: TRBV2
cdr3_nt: TGTGCCAGCAGTGCCGACAGGGACGAGCAGTACTTC
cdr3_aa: CASSADRDEQYF

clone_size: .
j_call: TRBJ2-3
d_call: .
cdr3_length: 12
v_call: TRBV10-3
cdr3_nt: TGTGCCGTCGTGGGGGCAGGCGATACGCAGTATTTT
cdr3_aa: CAVVGAGDTQYF

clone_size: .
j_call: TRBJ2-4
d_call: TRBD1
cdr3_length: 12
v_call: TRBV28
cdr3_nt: TGTGCCAGTAAACAGGGGGCCAACATTCAGTACTTC
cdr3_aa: CASKQGANIQYF

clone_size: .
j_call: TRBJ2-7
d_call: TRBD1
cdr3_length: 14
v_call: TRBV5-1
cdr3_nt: TGCGCCAGCAGCATCGGGACAGCCTCCTACGAGCAGTACTTC
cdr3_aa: CASSIGTASYEQYF

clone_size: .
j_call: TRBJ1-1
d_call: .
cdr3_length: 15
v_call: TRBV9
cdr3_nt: TGTGCCAGCAGCGTACAGGAACAGCCGAACACTGAAGCTTTCTTT
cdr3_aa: CASSVQEQPNTEAFF

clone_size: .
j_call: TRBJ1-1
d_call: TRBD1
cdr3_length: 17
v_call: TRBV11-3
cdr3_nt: TGTGCCAGCAGTTCCGGACAGGGCGGGTATGCGAACACTGAAGCTTTCTTT
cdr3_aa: CASSSGQGGYANTEAFF

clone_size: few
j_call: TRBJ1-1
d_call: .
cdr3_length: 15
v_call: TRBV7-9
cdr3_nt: TGTGCCAGCAGCTTAGAGGTGGGGGCAATAACTGAAGCTTTCTTT
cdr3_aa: CASSLEVGAITEAFF

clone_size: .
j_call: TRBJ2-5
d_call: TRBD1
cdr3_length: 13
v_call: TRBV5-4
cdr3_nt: TGTGCCAGCAGCAGGGGACAGCAAGAGACCCAGTACTTC
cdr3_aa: CASSRGQQETQYF